These T cell receptor beta chains were read from a single sample in a study of blood T cell repertoires in COVID-19. Data came from immunoSEQ multiplex PCR; TCRdb stores just in-frame clones and leaves some out. Of around 20,000 clones detected, 80% to 90% appear once; the ten largest clones hold around 10%. Sequenced sample: peripheral blood. The origin of the receptors is a human donor in a cohort sampled during active COVID-19. The CDR3 runs from the conserved cysteine through the conserved F or W. The D gene is left open where the match is weak. Rows may omit the clone size; those that give it use once, few, many or a size class.

j_call	clone_size	v_call	d_call	cdr3_aa	cdr3_nt
TRBJ2-7	-	TRBV4-3	TRBD2	CASSQDWTSGTYEQYF	TGCGCCAGCAGCCAAGATTGGACTAGCGGCACCTACGAGCAGTACTTC
TRBJ2-3	-	TRBV9	TRBD2	CASSVDASGPSGDTQYF	TGTGCCAGCAGCGTAGATGCTAGCGGACCTTCAGGGGATACGCAGTATTTT
TRBJ1-5	-	TRBV6-1	-	CASSEVAHYSNQPQHF	TGTGCCAGCAGTGAAGTAGCACACTATAGCAATCAGCCCCAGCATTTT
TRBJ2-5	-	TRBV6-2/TRBV6-3	TRBD2	CASSYRGLAVEGETQYF	TGTGCCAGCAGTTACCGGGGACTAGCGGTGGAAGGAGAGACCCAGTACTTC
TRBJ1-5	-	TRBV6-1	-	CASSEMSQPQHF	TGTGCCAGCAGTGAAATGAGTCAGCCCCAGCATTTT
TRBJ2-3	-	TRBV29-1	TRBD1	CSVDLGQGAGGGTDTQYF	TGCAGCGTTGATTTGGGACAGGGGGCTGGGGGAGGCACAGATACGCAGTATTTT
TRBJ1-3	-	TRBV10-3	-	CAIRRRDAGNTIYF	TGTGCCATCAGGAGGCGGGATGCCGGAAACACCATATATTTT
TRBJ2-5	-	TRBV25-1	TRBD1	CASSTSGTGGAETQYF	TGTGCCAGCAGTACCTCCGGGACAGGGGGCGCAGAGACCCAGTACTTC
TRBJ2-7	-	TRBV5-4	TRBD2	CASSRGTSGSYEQYF	TGTGCCAGCAGCCGAGGGACTAGCGGGAGCTACGAGCAGTACTTC
TRBJ1-5	-	TRBV18	-	CASSRREGDQPQHF	TGTGCCAGCTCACGACGTGAGGGGGATCAGCCCCAGCATTTT
TRBJ2-1	-	TRBV7-2	TRBD1	CASSPGTGHRWQFF	TGTGCCAGCAGCCCTGGGACAGGCCACCGGTGGCAGTTCTTC
TRBJ1-2	-	TRBV18	TRBD1	CASSPGQGLPYGYTF	TGTGCCAGCTCACCGGGACAGGGATTACCCTATGGCTACACCTTC
TRBJ2-3	-	TRBV3-1/TRBV3-2	TRBD2	CASSPTSGSTDTQYF	TGTGCCAGCAGCCCAACTAGCGGGAGTACGGATACGCAGTATTTT
TRBJ2-2	-	TRBV6-5	TRBD1	CASRTRTGDNGELFF	TGTGCCAGCAGGACGAGGACAGGGGACAACGGGGAGCTGTTTTTT
TRBJ2-7	-	TRBV23-1	TRBD2	CASSPVAASIAGDKNEQYF	TGCGCCAGCAGTCCCGTGGCAGCCTCAATAGCGGGAGACAAAAACGAGCAGTACTTC
TRBJ2-1	once	TRBV5-4	TRBD2	CASSLVLAGAGNEQFF	TGTGCCAGCAGCTTGGTACTAGCGGGAGCGGGCAATGAGCAGTTCTTC
TRBJ2-3	-	TRBV4-3	-	CASSQGGHSITDTQYF	TGCGCCAGCTCACAAGGGGGACACTCCATCACAGATACGCAGTATTTT
TRBJ2-7	-	TRBV19	TRBD2	CASEEREGYEQYF	TGTGCCAGTGAAGAAAGGGAGGGGTACGAGCAGTACTTC
TRBJ2-3	-	TRBV7-9	TRBD2	CASSSSTSGRGPDTQYF	TGTGCCAGCAGCTCATCAACTAGCGGGAGAGGACCAGATACGCAGTATTTT
TRBJ1-4	-	TRBV19	TRBD1	CASSNDRAANEKLFF	TGTGCCAGTAGTAACGACAGGGCGGCTAATGAAAAACTGTTTTTT
TRBJ2-1	-	TRBV3-1/TRBV3-2	TRBD1	CASSGRDRATNEQFF	TGTGCCAGCAGCGGCCGGGACAGGGCTACGAATGAGCAGTTCTTC
TRBJ2-7	-	TRBV27	TRBD1	CASSLSGTGVTYEQYF	TGTGCCAGCAGTTTATCTGGGACAGGGGTCACCTACGAGCAGTACTTC
TRBJ2-7	-	TRBV27	TRBD1	CASSRLTTGETYEQYF	TGTGCCAGCAGCCGACTAACGACAGGGGAGACCTACGAGCAGTACTTC
TRBJ1-1	once	TRBV6-2/TRBV6-3	-	CASSPYRVYTEAFF	TGTGCCAGCAGCCCCTACAGGGTATACACTGAAGCTTTCTTT
TRBJ2-1	-	TRBV10-3	TRBD2	CAISVTGGAYNEQFF	TGTGCCATCAGTGTCACGGGAGGGGCATACAATGAGCAGTTCTTC